The 19 T cell receptor beta chains below all came from one sample that was sequenced in a study of cytomegalovirus exposure and HLA in healthy donors. Use of 60 Vbeta and 13 Jbeta primers characterized the PCR. Libraries were prepared by immunoSEQ multiplex PCR; TCRdb keeps only in-frame clonotypes and omits some of them. The sample shows approximately 170,000 clones, roughly 72% of them seen only once. The sample comprised PBMCs. The receptors shown here come from a man in his forties in good health and CMV-seronegative.

The chain couples TRBV10-1 to TRBJ1-5; D gene uncertain. The germline CDR1 and CDR2 sequences are WNHNN and SYGVQD (reference sequence). Trimming removed 10 bases from V and 3 bases from J, with 25 bases in between. There are 17 residues in the CDR3. The CDR3 bases are TGCGCCACCCCGGGTGGCCCCCCTCCCCTATACAATCAGCCCCAGCATTTT. Translated, it gives CATPGGPPPLYNQPQHF.

V and J are TRBV11-2 and TRBJ2-2; no definite D call. CDR3 length: 15 amino acids. Germline CDR1 SGHAT, CDR2 FQNNGV. V was shortened by 2 bases and J by 2 bases, with 9 bases between the two germline ends. The CDR3 DNA reads TGTGCCAGCAGCTTATCGCGGCTCAACACCGGGGAGCTGTTTTTT. It is translated as CASSLSRLNTGELFF.

Only one count was recorded for this clone. The rearrangement joins TRBV7-2 to TRBJ2-7; tentatively, D is TRBD1 (5 bases). Trimming stripped 3 bases from V and 6 bases from J, with 15 bases between. The V gene's germline CDR1 is SGHTA and CDR2 FQGNSA. This CDR3 contains 14 residues. The CDR3 nucleotides read TGTGCCAGCAGCTTCTCGTCAGGGCTGGGCGAGCAGTACTTC. As protein: CASSFSSGLGEQYF. The full variable domain, rest sourced from reference TRBV7-2 and TRBJ2-7, is GAGVSQSPSNKVTEKGKDVELRCDPISGHTALYWYRQSLGQGLEFLIYFQGNSAPDKSGLPSDRFSAERTGGSVSTLTIQRTQQEDSAVYLCASSFSSGLGEQYFGPGTRLTVT.

The rearrangement links TRBV13 to TRBJ2-1; D is uncertain. The germline V gene has CDR1 PRHDT and CDR2 FYEKMQ (reference sequence). V lost 2 bases and J 5 bases, leaving 7 bases between the germline ends. The CDR3 is 13 residues long. CDR3 region: CASSLLFNNEQFF. The CDR3 coding sequence is TGTGCCAGCAGCTTATTGTTTAACAATGAGCAGTTCTTC.

The rearrangement links TRBV6-5 to TRBJ2-2; D is ambiguous. This CDR3 spans 14 amino acids. V shed 7 bases and J shed 1 base, with 10 bases lying between them. CDR1 and CDR2 (germline): MNHEY, SVGAGI. The DNA of the CDR3 is TGTGCCAGCACCCCGACTGGGAACACCGGGGAGCTGTTTTTT. Translating gives CASTPTGNTGELFF.

The chain carries TRBV7-2 and TRBJ2-2; perhaps TRBD2 as D (5 bases). The CDR3 has 16 residues. Germline values: CDR1 SGHTA, CDR2 FQGNSA. V was cut by 1 base and J by 1 base, with 10 bases left in between. In DNA form, the CDR3 reads TGTGCCAGCAGCTTAGGCTCGGGGTTGAACACCGGGGAGCTGTTTTTT. Protein product: CASSLGSGLNTGELFF.

This clone was counted once. The rearrangement joins TRBV19 to TRBJ2-3; 11 bases align to TRBD2. The junction had 11 bases not matched to a gene; V was cut back by 8 bases and J by 1 base. The length of the CDR3 is 17 residues. Looked up from germline, CDR1 is LNHDA and CDR2 is SQIVND (reference sequence). This chain's CDR3 is CASGGLAEVLRTDTQYF. CDR3 coding DNA: TGTGCCAGTGGGGGACTAGCGGAGGTCCTTCGCACAGATACGCAGTATTTT.

This clone was counted only a few times. V is TRBV5-8 and J is TRBJ2-1, with D perhaps TRBD2 (5 bases). This CDR3 has 13 residues. Germline V gene data show CDR1 as SGHTS and CDR2 as YDEGEE. Trimming removed 3 bases from V and 3 bases from J, with 7 bases in between. CDR3 in DNA: TGTGCCAGCAGCTACGGGATCTACAATGAGCAGTTCTTC. Its translation: CASSYGIYNEQFF.

The rearrangement joins TRBV28 to TRBJ2-2; 9 nucleotides align to TRBD2. Per the germline V gene, CDR1 is MDHEN and CDR2 is SYDVKM. CDR3 length equals 19 residues. Trimming removed 3 bases from V and 4 bases from J; junction bases left unmatched: 15. The CDR3 sequence is CASSFPLGRAGGGTGELFF. The CDR3 bases are TGTGCCAGCAGTTTCCCCCTTGGACGAGCGGGAGGAGGCACCGGGGAGCTGTTTTTT.

V is TRBV5-5 and J is TRBJ2-3; D is possibly TRBD1 (6 bases). Trimming stripped 4 bases from V and 6 bases from J, with 18 bases between. CDR3 length: 15 amino acids. Germline V lookup: CDR1 SGHKS, CDR2 YYEKEE (reference sequence). CDR3 DNA sequence: TGTGCCAGCAGCATGCAACAGGGAGATGAGGATACGCAGTATTTT. Protein sequence: CASSMQQGDEDTQYF.

The V call is TRBV7-3, the J call TRBJ2-2; D gene uncertain. V gave up 1 base and J gave up 6 bases, with 6 bases separating them. CDR1 and CDR2 from the germline V gene are SGHTA and FQGTGA. CDR3 size: 13 residues. CDR3 region: CASSLKEAGELFF. DNA of the CDR3: TGTGCCAGCAGCTTAAAAGAGGCCGGGGAGCTGTTTTTT.

J is TRBJ1-5 and V is TRBV6-5; D possibly corresponds to TRBD1 (6 bases). The V gene lost 6 bases and the J gene lost 1 base, with 13 bases spanning the gap. This CDR3 has 15 amino acids. Germline assignment: CDR1 MNHEY and CDR2 SVGAGI. In DNA, the CDR3 is TGTGCCAGCAGGCGCACAGGGATAAGCAATCAGCCCCAGCATTTT. Residues: CASRRTGISNQPQHF.

The V gene is TRBV11-1, the J gene TRBJ1-1; D call uncertain. CDR1 is SGHAT, CDR2 FQDESV, per germline (reference sequence). V shed 2 bases and J shed 4 bases, with 8 bases lying between them. CDR3 length equals 13 residues. The CDR3 bases are TGTGCCAGCAGCTTATGGAGCGGCACTGAAGCTTTCTTT. This translates into CASSLWSGTEAFF.

This chain uses TRBV5-1 with TRBJ2-7; the D gene is possibly TRBD2 (5 bases). The ends were cut back, 4 bases at V and 3 bases at J, with 11 bases in the middle. The V gene's germline CDR1 is SGHRS and CDR2 YFSETQ. The CDR3 contains 13 residues. CDR3 loop: CASSPGLGYEQYF. The CDR3, as DNA: TGCGCCAGCAGCCCCGGACTTGGCTACGAGCAGTACTTC.

The chain combines TRBV21-1 with TRBJ1-4; the table calls TRBD1, which could not be checked here. TRBV21-1 is a pseudogene segment. The CDR3 is 16 amino acids. CDR3 sequence: CASSKAPGQINEKLFF. CDR3 DNA sequence: TGTGCCAGCAGCAAAGCTCCGGGACAGATAAATGAAAAACTGTTTTTT.

The CDR3 coding sequence is TGTGCCAGCAGTGTCGGGACTCTCAATGAGCAGTTCTTC. It encodes CASSVGTLNEQFF. The V and J genes are TRBV6-6 and TRBJ2-1; D might be TRBD2 (6 bases). This CDR3 comprises 13 residues. Germline CDR1 is MNHNY and CDR2 is SVGAGI (reference sequence). Trimming left V 5 bases short and J 6 bases short, with 11 bases between.

V gene TRBV9 combines with J gene TRBJ2-1, with a tentative D call TRBD2 (6 bases). V gave up 6 bases and J gave up 0 bases, with 10 bases separating them. Per the germline V gene, CDR1 is SGDLS and CDR2 is YYNGEE. The CDR3 has 14 residues. The CDR3 is CASTTSYSYNEQFF. As DNA, the CDR3 is TGTGCCAGCACCACTAGCTACTCCTACAATGAGCAGTTCTTC. The full variable domain, its missing parts supplied by reference TRBV9 and TRBJ2-1, is DSGVTQTPKHLITATGQRVTLRCSPRSGDLSVYWYQQSLDQGLQFLIQYYNGEERAKGNILERFSAQQFPDLHSELNLSSLELGDSALYFCASTTSYSYNEQFFGPGTRLTVL.

The V gene is TRBV7-2, the J gene TRBJ2-7, with 11 bases aligning to TRBD2. The CDR3 loop spans 15 amino acids. CDR1 and CDR2 from the germline V gene are SGHTA and FQGNSA. The V gene end was trimmed by 5 bases and the J gene end by 0 bases; junction bases not matched to a gene: 3. DNA for the CDR3: TGTGCCAGCAGCCCTGGACTAGCGGGCTCCTACGAGCAGTACGTC. Translating it yields CASSPGLAGSYEQYV.

This chain joins TRBV6-5 and TRBJ2-5, with TRBD2 matching 7 bases. J gave up 1 base and V 0 bases, and 5 bases lay outside the gene matches. The CDR3 runs to 16 residues. Germline V gene sequence: CDR1 MNHEY, CDR2 SVGAGI. The CDR3 DNA is TGTGCCAGCAGTTACTCGCCTAGCGGAGCCCAAGAGACCCAGTACTTC. Its translation: CASSYSPSGAQETQYF.